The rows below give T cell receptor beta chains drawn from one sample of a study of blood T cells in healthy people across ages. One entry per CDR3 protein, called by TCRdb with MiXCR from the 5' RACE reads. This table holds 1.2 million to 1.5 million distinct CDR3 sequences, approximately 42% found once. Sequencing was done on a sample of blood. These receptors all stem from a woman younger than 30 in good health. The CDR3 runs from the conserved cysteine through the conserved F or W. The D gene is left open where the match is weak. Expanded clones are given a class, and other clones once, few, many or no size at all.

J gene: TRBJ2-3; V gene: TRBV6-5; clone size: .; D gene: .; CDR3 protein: CANSYSRADTQYF; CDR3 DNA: TGTGCCAACAGTTACTCCAGGGCGGATACGCAGTATTTT
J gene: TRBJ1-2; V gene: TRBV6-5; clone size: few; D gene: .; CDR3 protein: CATLRENYGYTF; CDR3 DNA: TGTGCCACCTTGAGGGAGAACTATGGCTACACCTTC
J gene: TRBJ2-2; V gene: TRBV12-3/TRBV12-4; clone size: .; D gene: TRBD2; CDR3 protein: CASSKTGTSGEGVTGELFF; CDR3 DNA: TGTGCCAGCTCCAAAACCGGGACTAGCGGGGAAGGGGTCACCGGGGAGCTGTTTTTT
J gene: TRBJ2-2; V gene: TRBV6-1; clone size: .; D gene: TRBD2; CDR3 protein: CASTKIAGETGELFF; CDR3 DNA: TGTGCCAGCACAAAGATAGCGGGGGAGACCGGGGAGCTGTTTTTT
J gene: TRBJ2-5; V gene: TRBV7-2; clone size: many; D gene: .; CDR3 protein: CASSLAGPQETQYF; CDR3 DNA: TGTGCCAGCAGCTTAGCGGGGCCCCAAGAGACCCAGTACTTC
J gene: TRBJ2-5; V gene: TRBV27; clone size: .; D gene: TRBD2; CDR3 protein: CATIQGAGGLLETQYF; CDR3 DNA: TGTGCCACCATCCAAGGGGCGGGGGGCCTGCTCGAGACCCAGTACTTC
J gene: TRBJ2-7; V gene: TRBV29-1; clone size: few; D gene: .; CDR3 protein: CSVILTLVAEQYF; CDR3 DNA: TGCAGCGTTATCCTGACTCTCGTTGCCGAGCAGTACTTC
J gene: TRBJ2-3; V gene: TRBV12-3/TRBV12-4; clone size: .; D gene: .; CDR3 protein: CASSLDCTDTQYF; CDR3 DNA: TGTGCCAGCAGTTTGGACTGCACAGATACGCAGTATTTT
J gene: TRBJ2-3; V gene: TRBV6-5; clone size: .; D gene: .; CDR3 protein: CASSYWGSDTQYF; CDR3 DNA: TGTGCCAGCAGTTACTGGGGTAGCGATACGCAGTATTTT
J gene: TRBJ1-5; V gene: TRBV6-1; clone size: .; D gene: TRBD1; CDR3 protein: CASRNEDRLGPQHF; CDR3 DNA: TGTGCCAGCAGAAACGAGGACAGGCTAGGCCCCCAGCATTTT
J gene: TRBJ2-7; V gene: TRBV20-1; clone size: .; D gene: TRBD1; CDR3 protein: CSARDPFGTGKIASSYEQYF; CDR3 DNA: TGCAGTGCTAGAGACCCGTTTGGGACAGGGAAAATTGCTAGCTCCTACGAGCAGTACTTC
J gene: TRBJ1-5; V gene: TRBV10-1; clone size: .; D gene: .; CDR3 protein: CVSSERSNQPQHF; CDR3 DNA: TGCGTCAGCAGTGAGCGGTCCAATCAGCCCCAGCATTTT
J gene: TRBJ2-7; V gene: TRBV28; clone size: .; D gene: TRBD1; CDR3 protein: CASSRTGGRNEQYF; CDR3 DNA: TGTGCCAGCAGTCGGACAGGGGGCAGGAACGAGCAGTACTTC
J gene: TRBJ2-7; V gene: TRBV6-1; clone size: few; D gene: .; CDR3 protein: CASSEAPGVGYEQYF; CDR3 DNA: TGTGCCAGCAGTGAAGCCCCAGGGGTAGGGTACGAGCAGTACTTC
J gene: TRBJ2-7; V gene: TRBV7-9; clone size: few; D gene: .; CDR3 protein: CASTITERSSYEQYF; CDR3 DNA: TGTGCCAGCACCATTACAGAAAGGAGCTCCTACGAGCAGTACTTC
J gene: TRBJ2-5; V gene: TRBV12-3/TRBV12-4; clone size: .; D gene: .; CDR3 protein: CASSFAVTQYF; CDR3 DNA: TGTGCCAGCAGTTTTGCGGTGACCCAGTACTTC
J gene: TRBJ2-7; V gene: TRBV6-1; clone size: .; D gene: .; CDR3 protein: CASSVSHGEISYEQYF; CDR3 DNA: TGTGCCAGCAGTGTATCCCACGGGGAAATCTCCTACGAGCAGTACTTC
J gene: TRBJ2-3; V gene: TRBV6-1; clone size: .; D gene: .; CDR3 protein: CASSERVRLDRSTDTQYF; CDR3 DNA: TGTGCCAGCAGTGAACGGGTACGGCTAGACCGGAGCACAGATACGCAGTATTTT
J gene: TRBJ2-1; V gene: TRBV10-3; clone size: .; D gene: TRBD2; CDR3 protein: CAISESGLAGGLNNEQFF; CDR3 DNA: TGTGCCATCAGTGAGTCTGGGCTAGCGGGAGGGCTTAACAATGAGCAGTTCTTC
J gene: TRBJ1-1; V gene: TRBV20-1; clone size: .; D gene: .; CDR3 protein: CSARDEGNTEAFF; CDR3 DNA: TGCAGTGCTAGAGATGAGGGGAACACTGAAGCTTTCTTT
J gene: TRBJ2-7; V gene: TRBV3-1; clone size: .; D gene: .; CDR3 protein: CASSQDVGPYEQYF; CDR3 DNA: TGTGCCAGCAGCCAAGATGTCGGCCCCTACGAGCAGTACTTC
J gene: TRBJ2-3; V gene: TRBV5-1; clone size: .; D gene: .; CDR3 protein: CASSLESRAQYF; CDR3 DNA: TGCGCCAGCAGCTTGGAGTCTAGGGCGCAGTATTTT
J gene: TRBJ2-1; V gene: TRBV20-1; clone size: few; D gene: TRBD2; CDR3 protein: CSASLPRFSGSTDEQFF; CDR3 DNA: TGCAGTGCTAGCCTCCCGAGGTTTAGCGGGAGTACGGATGAGCAGTTCTTC
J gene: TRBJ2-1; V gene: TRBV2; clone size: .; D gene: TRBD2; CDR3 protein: CASSAQLAGILNEQFF; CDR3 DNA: TGTGCCAGCAGTGCGCAACTAGCGGGGATCCTCAATGAGCAGTTCTTC
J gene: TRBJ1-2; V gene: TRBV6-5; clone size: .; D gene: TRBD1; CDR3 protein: CASSHRSDRANYGYTF; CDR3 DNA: TGTGCCAGCAGTCACCGATCGGACAGGGCTAACTATGGCTACACCTTC
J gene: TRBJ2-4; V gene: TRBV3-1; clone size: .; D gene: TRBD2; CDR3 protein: CASSDARGEYF; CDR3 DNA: TGTGCCAGCAGCGATGCGCGGGGGGAGTACTTC
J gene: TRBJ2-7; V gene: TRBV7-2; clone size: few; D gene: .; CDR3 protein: CASSPKTSSYEQYF; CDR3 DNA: TGTGCCAGCAGCCCGAAGACTAGCTCCTACGAGCAGTACTTC
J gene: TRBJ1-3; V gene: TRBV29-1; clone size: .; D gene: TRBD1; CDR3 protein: CSARTGISGNTIYF; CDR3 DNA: TGCAGCGCCAGGACAGGGATCTCTGGAAACACCATATATTTT
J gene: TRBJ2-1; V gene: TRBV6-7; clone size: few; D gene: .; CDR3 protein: CAIRTRGDEQFF; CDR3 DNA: TGTGCCATCAGGACTAGGGGGGATGAGCAGTTCTTC
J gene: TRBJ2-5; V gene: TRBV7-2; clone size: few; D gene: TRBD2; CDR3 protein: CASSAGLAPETQYF; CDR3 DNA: TGTGCCAGCAGCGCTGGACTAGCTCCAGAGACCCAGTACTTC
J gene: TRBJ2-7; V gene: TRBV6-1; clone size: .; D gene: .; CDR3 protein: CASSGTGRPSGPSYEQYF; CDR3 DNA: TGTGCCAGCAGTGGGACAGGGCGGCCTAGCGGTCCCTCCTACGAGCAGTACTTC
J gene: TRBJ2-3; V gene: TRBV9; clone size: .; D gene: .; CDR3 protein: CASSAYHTGTQYF; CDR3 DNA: TGTGCCAGCAGCGCATACCACACAGGTACGCAGTATTTT
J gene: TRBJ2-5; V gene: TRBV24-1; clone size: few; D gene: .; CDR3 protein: CATQRTDQETQYF; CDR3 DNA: TGTGCCACCCAACGGACAGACCAAGAGACCCAGTACTTC
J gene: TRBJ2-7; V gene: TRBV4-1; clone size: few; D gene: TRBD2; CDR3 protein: CASSQETPGGTYEQYF; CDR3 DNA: TGCGCCAGCAGCCAAGAGACTCCGGGAGGAACCTACGAGCAGTACTTC
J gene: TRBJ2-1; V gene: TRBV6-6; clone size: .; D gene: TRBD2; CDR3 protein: CASSYTLAGSSYNEQFF; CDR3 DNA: TGTGCCAGCAGTTACACATTAGCGGGGAGCTCCTACAATGAGCAGTTCTTC
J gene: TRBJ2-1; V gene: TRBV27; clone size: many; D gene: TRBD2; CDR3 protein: CASSPGTRVNEQFF; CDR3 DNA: TGTGCCAGCAGTCCCGGGACTAGGGTCAATGAGCAGTTCTTC
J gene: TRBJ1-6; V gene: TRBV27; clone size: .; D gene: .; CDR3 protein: CASTPKVRSSPLHF; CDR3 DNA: TGTGCCAGCACCCCCAAGGTCAGGTCCTCACCCCTCCACTTT
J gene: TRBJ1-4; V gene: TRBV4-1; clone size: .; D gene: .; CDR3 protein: CASSPRRGGEVRELFF; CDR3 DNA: TGCGCCAGCAGCCCGAGGCGGGGGGGAGAGGTCCGGGAACTGTTTTTT
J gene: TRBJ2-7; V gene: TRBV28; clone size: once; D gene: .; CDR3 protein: CASSRTSLEQYF; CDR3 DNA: TGTGCCAGCAGTCGGACCTCGCTCGAGCAGTACTTC
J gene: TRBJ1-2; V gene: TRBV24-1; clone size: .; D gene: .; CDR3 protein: CATSGPGTELYGYTF; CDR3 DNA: TGTGCCACCAGTGGTCCGGGGACCGAATTATATGGCTACACCTTC
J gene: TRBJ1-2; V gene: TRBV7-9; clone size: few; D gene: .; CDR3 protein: CASSLGETAGYTF; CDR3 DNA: TGTGCCAGCAGCTTAGGGGAAACCGCCGGCTACACCTTC
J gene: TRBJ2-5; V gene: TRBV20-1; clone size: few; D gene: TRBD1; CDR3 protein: CSASSLQGYLETQYF; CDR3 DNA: TGCAGTGCTAGTAGCCTACAGGGGTATTTAGAGACCCAGTACTTC
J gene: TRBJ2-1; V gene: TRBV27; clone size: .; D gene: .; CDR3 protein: CASSLRDWINEQFF; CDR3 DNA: TGTGCCAGCAGTTTACGGGACTGGATCAATGAGCAGTTCTTC
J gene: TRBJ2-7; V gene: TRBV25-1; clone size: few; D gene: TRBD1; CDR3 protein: CASSEYKGANSYEQYF; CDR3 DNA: TGTGCCAGCAGTGAATATAAGGGGGCGAACTCCTACGAGCAGTACTTC
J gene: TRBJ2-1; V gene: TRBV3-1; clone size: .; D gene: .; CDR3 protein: CASSQGRATYQETQFF; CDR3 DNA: TGTGCCAGCAGCCAAGGACGGGCTACGTACCAAGAGACCCAGTTCTTC
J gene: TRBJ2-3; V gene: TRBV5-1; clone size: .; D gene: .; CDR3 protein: CASSLFLRPTSTDTQYF; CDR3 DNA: TGCGCCAGCAGCTTGTTTCTTCGGCCAACGAGCACAGATACGCAGTATTTT
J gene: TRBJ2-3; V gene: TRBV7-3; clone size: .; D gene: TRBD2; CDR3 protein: CASSPPTSGGRQYF; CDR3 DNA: TGTGCCAGCAGCCCTCCGACTAGCGGGGGGCGGCAGTATTTT
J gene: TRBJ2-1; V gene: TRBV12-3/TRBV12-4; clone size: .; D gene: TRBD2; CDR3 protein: CASSSGRELNEQFF; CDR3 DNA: TGTGCCAGCTCTAGCGGGAGGGAGTTGAATGAGCAGTTCTTC
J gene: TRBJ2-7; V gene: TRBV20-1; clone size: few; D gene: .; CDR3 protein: CSARDREGYYEQYF; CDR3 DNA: TGCAGTGCTAGAGATCGAGAAGGGTACTACGAGCAGTACTTC
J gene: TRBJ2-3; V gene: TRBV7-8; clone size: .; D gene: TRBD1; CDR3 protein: CASSLAPGTGGPTDTQYF; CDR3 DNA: TGTGCCAGCAGCTTAGCACCTGGGACAGGGGGCCCCACAGATACGCAGTATTTT
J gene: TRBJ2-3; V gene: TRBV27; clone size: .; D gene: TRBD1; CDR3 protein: CASSLWDRGSTDTQYF; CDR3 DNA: TGTGCCAGCAGTTTATGGGACAGGGGTAGCACAGATACGCAGTATTTT
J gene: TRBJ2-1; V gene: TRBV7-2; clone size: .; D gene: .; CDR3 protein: CASSPRWYNEQFF; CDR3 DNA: TGTGCCAGCAGCCCGCGATGGTACAATGAGCAGTTCTTC